This T cell receptor beta chain is from a study of shared clonotypes between healthy human individuals. The study, taken as a whole, reports: At large depth, rarefaction still showed sorted-subset sequencing to be incomplete. Represented diversity (both genetic and exposure-history) was limited by the small number of donors.

The authors' processing: Junction-only sequences without quality scores were provided by ImmunoSEQ, so filtering was different. Using immunoSEQ multiplex PCR, the repertoire was profiled, and TCRdb retains in-frame clones only, with some absent. The DNA gave D and trimming, while V, J and clone size come from that table. Of 730,000 or so clones listed, around 72% were seen once; the top ten hold 1.5% to 2%. In the case of this clone: Its specificity is unknown.

The V and J ends lost 5 bases and 4 bases respectively, with 15 bases between them. The CDR3 is made up of 15 amino acids. The germline V gene encodes CDR1 SGHTA and CDR2 FQGNSA. The sequenced sample consisted of memory CD4+ T cells sorted from blood. Subset given: CD45RA-negative fraction. The clonotype originates from a woman in her 30s in good health. The chain recombines TRBV7-2 with TRBJ1-3; a possible D gene is TRBD1 (5 bases). CDR3 in amino acids: CASSVGSGPGNTIYF. CDR3 DNA: TGTGCCAGCAGCGTCGGATCAGGGCCCGGAAACACCATATATTTT.